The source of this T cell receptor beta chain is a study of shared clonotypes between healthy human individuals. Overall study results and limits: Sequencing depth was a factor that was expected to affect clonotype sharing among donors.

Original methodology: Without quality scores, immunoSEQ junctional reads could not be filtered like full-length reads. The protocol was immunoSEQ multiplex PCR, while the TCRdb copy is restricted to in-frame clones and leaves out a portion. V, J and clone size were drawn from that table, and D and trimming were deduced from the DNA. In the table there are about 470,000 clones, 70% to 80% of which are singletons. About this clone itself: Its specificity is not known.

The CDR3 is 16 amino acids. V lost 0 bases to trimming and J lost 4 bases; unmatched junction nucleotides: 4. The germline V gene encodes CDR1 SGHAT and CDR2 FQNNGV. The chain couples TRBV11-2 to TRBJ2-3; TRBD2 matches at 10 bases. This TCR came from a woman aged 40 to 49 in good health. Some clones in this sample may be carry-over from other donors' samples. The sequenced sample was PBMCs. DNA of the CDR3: TGTGCCAGCAGCTTAGATCTAGCGGGGGAGGCAGATACGCAGTATTTT. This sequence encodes CASSLDLAGEADTQYF.